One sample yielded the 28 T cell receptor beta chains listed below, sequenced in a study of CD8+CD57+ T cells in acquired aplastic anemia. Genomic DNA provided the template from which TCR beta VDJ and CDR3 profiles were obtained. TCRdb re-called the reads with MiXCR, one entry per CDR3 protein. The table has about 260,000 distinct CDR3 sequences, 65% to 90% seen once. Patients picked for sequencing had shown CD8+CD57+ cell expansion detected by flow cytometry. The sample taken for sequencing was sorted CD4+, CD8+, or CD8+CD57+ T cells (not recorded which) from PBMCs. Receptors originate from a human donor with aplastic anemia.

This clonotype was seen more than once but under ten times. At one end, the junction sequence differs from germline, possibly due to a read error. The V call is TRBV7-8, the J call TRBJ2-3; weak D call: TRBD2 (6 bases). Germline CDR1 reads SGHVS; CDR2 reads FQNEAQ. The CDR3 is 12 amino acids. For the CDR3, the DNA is TGTGCCAGCAGCTTAGGGGGAGGTACCGAGACGTTT. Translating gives CASSLGGGTETF. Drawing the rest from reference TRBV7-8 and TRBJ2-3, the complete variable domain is GAGVSQSPRYKVAKRGQDVALRCDPISGHVSLFWYQQALGQGPEFLTYFQNEAQLDKSGLPSDRFFAERPEGSVSTLKIQRTQQEDSAVYLCASSLGGGTETFGPGTRLTVL.

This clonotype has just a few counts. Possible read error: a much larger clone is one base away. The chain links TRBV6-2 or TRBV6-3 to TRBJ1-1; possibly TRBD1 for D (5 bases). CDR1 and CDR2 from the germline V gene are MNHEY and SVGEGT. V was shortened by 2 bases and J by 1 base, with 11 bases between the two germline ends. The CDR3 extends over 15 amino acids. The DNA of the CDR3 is TGTGCCAGCAGTTACCATCAGGGACGGAACACTGAAGCTTTCTTT. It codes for CASSYHQGRNTEAFF.

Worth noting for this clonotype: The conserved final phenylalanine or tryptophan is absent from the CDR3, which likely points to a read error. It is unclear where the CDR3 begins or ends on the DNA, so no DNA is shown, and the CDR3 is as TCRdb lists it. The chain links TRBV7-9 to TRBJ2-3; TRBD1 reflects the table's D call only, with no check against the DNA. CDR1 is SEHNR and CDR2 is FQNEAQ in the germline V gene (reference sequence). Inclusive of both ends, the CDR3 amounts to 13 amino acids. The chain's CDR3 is CASSDERTGGQDY.

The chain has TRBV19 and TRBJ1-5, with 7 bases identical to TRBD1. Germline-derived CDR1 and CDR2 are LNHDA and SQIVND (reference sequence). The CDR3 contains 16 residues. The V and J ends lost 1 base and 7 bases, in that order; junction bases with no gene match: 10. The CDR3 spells CASSIGVQGNGQPQHF. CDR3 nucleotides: TGTGCCAGTAGTATAGGAGTACAGGGGAACGGACAGCCCCAGCATTTT.

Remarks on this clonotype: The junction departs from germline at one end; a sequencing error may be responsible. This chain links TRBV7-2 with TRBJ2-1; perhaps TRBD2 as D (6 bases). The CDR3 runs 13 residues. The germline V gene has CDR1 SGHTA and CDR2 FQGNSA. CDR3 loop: CASSDGGINAQFF. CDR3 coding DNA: TGTGCCAGCAGCGATGGGGGGATTAATGCGCAGTTCTTC.

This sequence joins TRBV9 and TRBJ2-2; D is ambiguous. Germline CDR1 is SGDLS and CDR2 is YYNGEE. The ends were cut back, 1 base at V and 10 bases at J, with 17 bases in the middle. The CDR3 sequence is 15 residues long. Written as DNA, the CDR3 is TGTGCCAGCAGCGTATTAGATGTTAACGCCATGGAGCTGTTTTTT. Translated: CASSVLDVNAMELFF.

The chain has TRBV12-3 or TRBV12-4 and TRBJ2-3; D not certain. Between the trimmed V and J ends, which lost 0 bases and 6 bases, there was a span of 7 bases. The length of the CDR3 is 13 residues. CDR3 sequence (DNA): TGTGCCAGCAGTTTAGCCCAACCCGATACGCAGTATTTT. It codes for CASSLAQPDTQYF.

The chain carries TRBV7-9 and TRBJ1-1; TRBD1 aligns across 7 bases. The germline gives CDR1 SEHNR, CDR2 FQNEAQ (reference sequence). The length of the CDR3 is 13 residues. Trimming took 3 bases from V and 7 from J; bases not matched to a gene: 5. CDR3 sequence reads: CASSFTTGCEAFF. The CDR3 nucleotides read TGTGCCAGCAGCTTCACGACAGGGTGTGAAGCTTTCTTT.

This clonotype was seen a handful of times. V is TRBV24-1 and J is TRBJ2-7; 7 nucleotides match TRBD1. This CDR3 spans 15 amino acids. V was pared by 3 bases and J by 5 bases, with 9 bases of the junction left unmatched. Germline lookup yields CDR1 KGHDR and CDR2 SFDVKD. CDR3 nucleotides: TGTGCCACCAGTGATCCCCAAAGACAGGGCCACGAGCAGTACTTC. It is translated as CATSDPQRQGHEQYF.

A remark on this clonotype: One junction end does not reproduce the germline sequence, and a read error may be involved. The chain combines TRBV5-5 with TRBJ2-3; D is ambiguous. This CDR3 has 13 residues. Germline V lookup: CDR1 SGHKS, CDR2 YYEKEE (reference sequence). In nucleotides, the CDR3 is TGTGCCAGCAGGTTGGAGAGCGCAGATACGCAGTATTTT. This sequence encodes CASRLESADTQYF.

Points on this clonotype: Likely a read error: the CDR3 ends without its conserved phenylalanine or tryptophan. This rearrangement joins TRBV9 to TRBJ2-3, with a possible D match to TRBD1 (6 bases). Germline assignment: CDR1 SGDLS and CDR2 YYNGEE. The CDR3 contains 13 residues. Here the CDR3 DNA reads TGTGCCAGCGGGGTCGGGGACACAGCTACGCAGTATATT. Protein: CASGVGDTATQYI.

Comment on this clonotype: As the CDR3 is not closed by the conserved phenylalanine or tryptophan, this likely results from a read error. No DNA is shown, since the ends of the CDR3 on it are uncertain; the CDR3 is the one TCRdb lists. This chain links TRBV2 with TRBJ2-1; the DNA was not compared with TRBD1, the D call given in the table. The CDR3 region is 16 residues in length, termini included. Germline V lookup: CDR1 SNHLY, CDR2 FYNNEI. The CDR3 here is CASSQGGVHGQDDESC.

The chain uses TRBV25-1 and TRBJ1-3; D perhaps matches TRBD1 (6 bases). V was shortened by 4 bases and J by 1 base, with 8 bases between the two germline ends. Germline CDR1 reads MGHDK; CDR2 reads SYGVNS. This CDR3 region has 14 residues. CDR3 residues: CASSAGASGNTIYF. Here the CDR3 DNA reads TGTGCCAGCAGTGCAGGGGCTTCTGGAAACACCATATATTTT.

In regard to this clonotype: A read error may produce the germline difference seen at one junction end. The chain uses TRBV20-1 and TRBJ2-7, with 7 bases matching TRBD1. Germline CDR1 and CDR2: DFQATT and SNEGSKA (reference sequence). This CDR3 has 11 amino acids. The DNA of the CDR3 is TGCAGTGCTATCCCGCCAGACAGGGTCAACTTC. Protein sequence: CSAIPPDRVNF.

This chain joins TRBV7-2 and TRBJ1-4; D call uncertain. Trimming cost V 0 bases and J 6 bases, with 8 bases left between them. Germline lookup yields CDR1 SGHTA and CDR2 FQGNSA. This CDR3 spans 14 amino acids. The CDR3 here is CASSLAGIDEKLFF. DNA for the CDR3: TGTGCCAGCAGCTTAGCGGGGATTGATGAAAAACTGTTTTTT.

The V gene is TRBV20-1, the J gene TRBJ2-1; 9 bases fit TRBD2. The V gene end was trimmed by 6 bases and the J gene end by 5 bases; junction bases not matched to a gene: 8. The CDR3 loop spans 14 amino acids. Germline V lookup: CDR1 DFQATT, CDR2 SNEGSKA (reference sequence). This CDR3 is CSASSWTSDNEQFF. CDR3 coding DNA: TGCAGTGCCAGTAGTTGGACTAGCGACAATGAGCAGTTCTTC.

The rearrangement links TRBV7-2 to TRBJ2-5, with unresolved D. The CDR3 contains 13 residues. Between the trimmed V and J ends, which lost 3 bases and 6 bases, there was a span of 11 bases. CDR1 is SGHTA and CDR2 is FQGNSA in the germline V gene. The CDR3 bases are TGTGCCAGCAGCTTGGGCCTCCTTCAGACCCAGTACTTC. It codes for CASSLGLLQTQYF.

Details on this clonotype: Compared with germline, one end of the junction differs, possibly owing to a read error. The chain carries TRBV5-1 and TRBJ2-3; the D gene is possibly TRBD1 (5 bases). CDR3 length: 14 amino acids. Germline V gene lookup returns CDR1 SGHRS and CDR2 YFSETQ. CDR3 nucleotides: TGTGCCAGCAGCTTAGGGGCTGATCTATATACGCAGTATTTT. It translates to CASSLGADLYTQYF.

The DNA for the CDR3 is TGTGCCAGCAGCGCTAGTGTGAACAATGAAGAGTTCTTT. Its protein is CASSASVNNEEFF. The chain is built from TRBV7-6 and TRBJ1-1; D is uncertain. The CDR3 consists of 13 residues. CDR1 is SGHVS and CDR2 is FNYEAQ in the germline V gene. The V and J ends lost 5 bases and 14 bases respectively, with 21 bases between them.

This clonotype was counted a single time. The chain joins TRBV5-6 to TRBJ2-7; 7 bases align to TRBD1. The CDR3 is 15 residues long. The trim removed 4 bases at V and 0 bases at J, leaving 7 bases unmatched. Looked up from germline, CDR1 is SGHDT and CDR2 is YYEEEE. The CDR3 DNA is TGTGCCAGCAGCCTTGGGACAGCGGTCTCCTACGAGCAGTACGTC. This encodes CASSLGTAVSYEQYV.

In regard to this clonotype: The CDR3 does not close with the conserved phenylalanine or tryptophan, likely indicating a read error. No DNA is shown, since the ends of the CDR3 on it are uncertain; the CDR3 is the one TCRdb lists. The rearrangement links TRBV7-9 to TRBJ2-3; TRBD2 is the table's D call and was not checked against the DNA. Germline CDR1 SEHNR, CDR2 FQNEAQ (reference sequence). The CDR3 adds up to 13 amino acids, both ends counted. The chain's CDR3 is CASSQGKSSKNEQ.

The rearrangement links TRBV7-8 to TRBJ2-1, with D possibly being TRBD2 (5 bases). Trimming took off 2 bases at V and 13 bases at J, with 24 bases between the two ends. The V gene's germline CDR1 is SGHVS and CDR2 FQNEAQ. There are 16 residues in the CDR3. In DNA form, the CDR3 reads TGTGCCAGCAGCTTACAGAGAGGCGCCGATAGCGAGGATCAGTTCTTC. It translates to CASSLQRGADSEDQFF.

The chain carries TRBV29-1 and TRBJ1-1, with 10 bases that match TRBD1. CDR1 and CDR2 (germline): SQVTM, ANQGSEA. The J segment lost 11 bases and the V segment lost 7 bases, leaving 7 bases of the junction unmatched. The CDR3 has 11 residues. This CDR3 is CSGWTGGEAFF. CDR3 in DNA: TGCAGCGGTTGGACAGGGGGAGAGGCTTTCTTT.

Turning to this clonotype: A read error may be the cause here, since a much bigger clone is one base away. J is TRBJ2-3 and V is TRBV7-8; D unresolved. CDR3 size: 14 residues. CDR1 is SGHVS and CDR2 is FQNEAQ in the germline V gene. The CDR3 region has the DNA TGTGCCAGCAGCTTAGATGGAGCCGAGCAGTTCGTCGGGTTT. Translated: CASSLDGAEQFVGF.

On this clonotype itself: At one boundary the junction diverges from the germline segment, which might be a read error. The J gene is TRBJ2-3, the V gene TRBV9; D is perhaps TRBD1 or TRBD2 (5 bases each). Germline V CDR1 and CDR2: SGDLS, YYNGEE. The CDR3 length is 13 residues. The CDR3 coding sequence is TGTGCCAGCAGCGACGGGGCCAGCGGAACAGATAATTTT. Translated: CASSDGASGTDNF. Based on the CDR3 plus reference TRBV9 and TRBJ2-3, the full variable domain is DSGVTQTPKHLITATGQRVTLRCSPRSGDLSVYWYQQSLDQGLQFLIQYYNGEERAKGNILERFSAQQFPDLHSELNLSSLELGDSALYFCASSDGASGTDNFGPGTRLTVL.

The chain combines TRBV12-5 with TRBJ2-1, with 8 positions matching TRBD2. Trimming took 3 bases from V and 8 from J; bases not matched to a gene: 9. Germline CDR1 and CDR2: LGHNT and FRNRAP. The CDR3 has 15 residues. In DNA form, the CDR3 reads TGTGCTAGTGGTTTCAGCGGGAGTAAGTCCGATGAGCAGTTCTTC. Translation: CASGFSGSKSDEQFF.

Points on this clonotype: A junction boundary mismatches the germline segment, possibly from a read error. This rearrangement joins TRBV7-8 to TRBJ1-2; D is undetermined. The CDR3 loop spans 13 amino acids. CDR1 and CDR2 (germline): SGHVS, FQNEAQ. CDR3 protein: CASSLARAPGYQF. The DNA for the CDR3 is TGTGCCAGCAGCTTAGCCCGTGCACCCGGCTACCAGTTC.

CDR3 coding DNA: TGTGCCAGCAGCGAATCGAGCATCAACACTGAAGATTATTTT. It encodes CASSESSINTEDYF. The chain couples TRBV9 to TRBJ2-3; D is unresolved. CDR3 length equals 14 residues. The ends were cut back, 3 bases at V and 15 bases at J, with 23 bases in the middle. Germline V gives CDR1 SGDLS, CDR2 YYNGEE.